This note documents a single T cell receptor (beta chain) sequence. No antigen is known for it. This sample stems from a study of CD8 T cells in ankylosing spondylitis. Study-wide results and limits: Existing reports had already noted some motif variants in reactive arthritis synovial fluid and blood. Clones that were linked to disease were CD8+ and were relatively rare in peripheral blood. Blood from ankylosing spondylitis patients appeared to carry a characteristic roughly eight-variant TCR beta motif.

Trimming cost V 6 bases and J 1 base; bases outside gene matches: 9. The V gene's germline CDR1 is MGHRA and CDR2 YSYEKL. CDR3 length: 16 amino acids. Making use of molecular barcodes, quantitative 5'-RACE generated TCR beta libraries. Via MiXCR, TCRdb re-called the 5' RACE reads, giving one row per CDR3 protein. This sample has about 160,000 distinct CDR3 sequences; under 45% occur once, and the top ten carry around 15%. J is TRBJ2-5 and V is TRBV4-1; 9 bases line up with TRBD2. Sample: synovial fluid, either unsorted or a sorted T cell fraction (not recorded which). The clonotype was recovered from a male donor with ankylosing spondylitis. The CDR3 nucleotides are TGCGCCAGCAGTCCCAGGTTAGCGGGGGCCCAAGAGACCCAGTACTTC. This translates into CASSPRLAGAQETQYF.